This T cell receptor (beta chain) was obtained from a study of T-cell reconstitution after alpha-beta-depleted transplantation in children. Findings of the study overall: It was surviving recipient T cells and thymic progenitors that gave some patients high TCRbeta diversity at day 60. After one year, T-cell counts and TCRbeta diversity mostly came from new T cells. Several hundred expanded graft clones reportedly gave rise to the alpha-beta T cells present about two months after transplant.

The TCRbeta library incorporated unique molecular identifiers. TCRdb re-called the PCR reads through MiXCR, storing one row per CDR3 protein. In the table there are about 470,000 distinct CDR3 sequences, around 46% of which are singletons. V lost 12 bases and J 0 bases, leaving 14 bases between the germline ends. CDR1 and CDR2 from the germline V gene are KGHDR and SFDVKD. The CDR3 is 13 amino acids. A remark on this clonotype: Its antigen remains unidentified.

The sample here was PBMCs, taken before TCRalphabeta/CD19-depleted stem cell transplant. The receptor was derived from a girl between 2 and 10 years old with aplastic anemia, due to receive a stem cell transplant. This chain links TRBV24-1 with TRBJ2-7; a possible D gene is TRBD1 (6 bases). CDR3 sequence: CAVRQELSYEQYF. CDR3 nucleotide sequence: TGTGCCGTACGACAGGAGCTCTCCTACGAGCAGTACTTC.